This TCR beta chain is from a study of vaccination effects on CD4 cells after COVID-19. As concerns this clone: What it binds is unknown.

The trim removed 4 bases at V and 2 bases at J, leaving 8 bases unmatched. Germline CDR1 SGDLS, CDR2 YYNGEE. This CDR3 has 16 amino acids. At the end of over 8 days of culture, CD4+ T cells were isolated. Absence of prior SARS-CoV-2 infection characterized the vaccine recipients, who showed negative nucleocapsid antibodies. Clones were sequenced by immunoSEQ multiplex PCR, and TCRdb holds only the in-frame ones, with some missing. Altogether around 70,000 clones are present, around 77% being singletons, with the ten largest covering around 2%. This rearrangement joins TRBV9 to TRBJ2-2, with 7 bases matching TRBD1. The receptor comes from a human donor who received a COVID-19 vaccine. The material sequenced was CD4+ T cells from PBMCs cultured without peptide, taken before COVID-19 vaccination. As DNA, the CDR3 is TGTGCCAGCAGCAGAACCGGGACAGCTAACACCGGGGAGCTGTTTTTT. As protein: CASSRTGTANTGELFF.